Listed below are T cell receptor beta chains from one sample, sequenced in a study of spatial heterogeneity in lung cancer. MiXCR was run by TCRdb on the 5' RACE reads, yielding one entry per CDR3 protein. This sample has about 86,000 distinct CDR3 sequences, with around 13% found just once. The starting material was PBMCs, obtained at surgery. The origin of the receptors is a male donor with early-stage non-small cell lung cancer. The CDR3 runs from the conserved cysteine through the conserved F or W. A D gene is named only where the DNA matches it firmly. Clone size, where shown, is once, few, many, or a class for clones that have expanded.

d_call j_call clone_size v_call cdr3_nt cdr3_aa
- TRBJ2-7 - TRBV3-1 TGTGCCAGCAGCCAAGATAGCCGAGAGCAGTACTTC CASSQDSREQYF
- TRBJ2-2 few TRBV19 TGTGCCGGCAGGGGGGCCGAAGGGACCGGGGAGCTGTTTTTT CAGRGAEGTGELFF
TRBD1 TRBJ1-1 many TRBV20-1 TGCAGTGCTCCCCAGACAGGGATGGACACTGAAGCTTTCTTT CSAPQTGMDTEAFF
TRBD2 TRBJ2-3 few TRBV12-3/TRBV12-4 TGTGCCAGCACCCCAGGCCCAGCGGGAGAGGGTACGCAGTATTTT CASTPGPAGEGTQYF
- TRBJ2-7 few TRBV20-1 TGCAGTGCTAGAGGTCTGGGCCCGAGCGACGAGCAGTACTTC CSARGLGPSDEQYF
- TRBJ1-1 few TRBV29-1 TGCAGCGTCCCCAAGGGAATGAACACTGAAGCTTTCTTT CSVPKGMNTEAFF
TRBD1 TRBJ2-3 - TRBV29-1 TGCAGCGTTGAAGACCCCGGGACAGTAAATACGCAGTATTTT CSVEDPGTVNTQYF
- TRBJ2-1 - TRBV5-1 TGCGCCAGCGGTAGCGGAGGCTACAATGAGCAGTTCTTC CASGSGGYNEQFF
TRBD2 TRBJ2-1 many TRBV5-1 TGCGCCAGCCGCCCGGGGGGGTATAGCTCCTACAATGAGCAGTTCTTC CASRPGGYSSYNEQFF
- TRBJ2-2 - TRBV13 TGTGCCAGCAGCACCGATGGAGGGACCGGGGAGCTGTTTTTT CASSTDGGTGELFF
TRBD2 TRBJ2-3 few TRBV7-9 TGTGCCAGCAGCTCCCTAGCGGGGCGCTCCACAGATACGCAGTATTTT CASSSLAGRSTDTQYF
- TRBJ1-2 few TRBV13 TGTGCCAGCAGTATGGGACTGGACGGCTACACCTTC CASSMGLDGYTF
TRBD2 TRBJ2-1 - TRBV24-1 TGTGCCACCAGTTCGGCTAGCGGGGGCCCTAGCTCCTACAATGAGCAGTTCTTC CATSSASGGPSSYNEQFF
TRBD1 TRBJ2-5 - TRBV5-4 TGTGCCAGCACCCCCCCGACAGGGGTCGGGGAGACCCAGTACTTC CASTPPTGVGETQYF
- TRBJ1-2 few TRBV5-4 TGTGCCAGCAGCTTGGAACCAGGGATAGGCTACACCTTC CASSLEPGIGYTF
- TRBJ2-4 few TRBV21-1 TGTGCCAGCAGCGCCCCGGGACAGGTGAAAAACATTCAGTACTTC CASSAPGQVKNIQYF
TRBD2 TRBJ2-2 few TRBV7-3 TGTGCCAGCAGCTTAGGCGCTAGCGGGATCACCGGGGAGCTGTTTTTT CASSLGASGITGELFF
- TRBJ2-5 - TRBV6-6 TGTGCCAGCAGTCGGACGGGACATCTTAACCAAGAGACCCAGTACTTC CASSRTGHLNQETQYF
- TRBJ2-7 - TRBV3-1 TGTGCCAGCAGCCGAGGGGGGGAACCGATAACCGAGCAGTACTTC CASSRGGEPITEQYF
- TRBJ1-1 - TRBV20-1 TGCAGTGCCTATCGACTGACTGGGAACACTGAAGCTTTCTTT CSAYRLTGNTEAFF
TRBD2 TRBJ2-1 few TRBV11-2 TGTGCCAGCAGCTTAGATCGGTCGGGACGGGGGGGCCGAAATGAGCAGTTCTTC CASSLDRSGRGGRNEQFF
TRBD1 TRBJ1-5 - TRBV27 TGTGCCAGCAGTTTTTCTACAGGGGGAGATCAGCCCCAGCATTTT CASSFSTGGDQPQHF
- TRBJ1-5 few TRBV25-1 TGTGCCAGCAGTGAGGTCGGAATCAATCAGCCCCAGCATTTT CASSEVGINQPQHF
- TRBJ1-1 - TRBV20-1 TGCAGTGCTAGGGACAGTGGGGCTTTCTTT CSARDSGAFF
TRBD2 TRBJ2-7 - TRBV7-2 TGTGCCAGCAGCTCCGCCCAACCGGGACTACACTACGAGCAGTACTTC CASSSAQPGLHYEQYF
- TRBJ1-5 - TRBV6-2/TRBV6-3 TGTGCCAGCAGTTTCCGGGACCCAGGGGTAAATCAGCCCCAGCATTTT CASSFRDPGVNQPQHF
TRBD2 TRBJ2-7 few TRBV19 TGTGCCAGTAGTATGACTAGCGGGAGCTACGAGCAGTACTTC CASSMTSGSYEQYF
TRBD2 TRBJ2-1 few TRBV14 TGTGCCAGCAGCCAACGGCTAGCGGGTTACAATGAGCAGTTCTTC CASSQRLAGYNEQFF
- TRBJ2-7 - TRBV12-3/TRBV12-4 TGTGCCAGCAGAGCTGGGCCTTCTACCTACGAGCAGTACTTC CASRAGPSTYEQYF
- TRBJ2-1 many TRBV5-1 TGCGCCAGCAGCTTGGAACTATACAATGAGCAGTTCTTC CASSLELYNEQFF
- TRBJ2-5 - TRBV7-2 TGTGCCAGCAGCCTGGACCTAAAGGCCCAGTACTTC CASSLDLKAQYF
TRBD1 TRBJ2-7 few TRBV5-1 TGCGCCAGCAGCGCTGACAGGGTCTACGAGCAGTACTTC CASSADRVYEQYF
TRBD1 TRBJ2-7 - TRBV12-3/TRBV12-4 TGTGCCAGCAGTCTGCCGGGACAGGGATCCTACGAGCAGTACTTC CASSLPGQGSYEQYF
TRBD2 TRBJ2-5 - TRBV29-1 TGCAGCGTTGAGGTTAGCGGGGACTCGGGGACCCAGTACTTC CSVEVSGDSGTQYF
- TRBJ1-1 - TRBV18 TGTGCCAGCTCACCACCCACCGGGGGCGGCACTGAAGCTTTCTTT CASSPPTGGGTEAFF
TRBD2 TRBJ2-3 - TRBV2 TGTGCCAGCAGGGATGGACTAGCGAGTGCAGATACGCAGTATTTT CASRDGLASADTQYF
- TRBJ2-6 few TRBV5-1 TGCGCCAGCAGCGGAAGCTCTGGGGCCAACGTCCTGACTTTC CASSGSSGANVLTF
TRBD1 TRBJ2-7 many TRBV7-3 TGTGCCAGCAGCGCGTCCGGGACAGAGACCTACGAGCAGTACTTC CASSASGTETYEQYF
- TRBJ2-1 - TRBV3-1 TGTGCCAGCAGCCACTTGCGAGGAAATGAGCAGTTCTTC CASSHLRGNEQFF
- TRBJ2-1 many TRBV7-9 TGTGCCAGCAGCTTAGAAGGGAGAGATGAGCAGTTCTTC CASSLEGRDEQFF
TRBD1 TRBJ1-2 - TRBV25-1 TGTGCCTCGGGCGTGGCAGGGGGGCACTATGGCTACACCTTC CASGVAGGHYGYTF
- TRBJ2-1 - TRBV18 TGTGCCAGCTCACCACCGGGAGCCGAGGCTTACAATGAGCAGTTCTTC CASSPPGAEAYNEQFF
- TRBJ2-2 - TRBV12-3/TRBV12-4 TGTGCCAGCAGTTTAGGTATCGCGGGCACCGGGGAGCTGTTTTTT CASSLGIAGTGELFF
- TRBJ1-5 - TRBV18 TGTGCCAGCTCACCAGAAACAGGGAAGGAACAGCCCCAGCATTTT CASSPETGKEQPQHF
- TRBJ2-3 few TRBV7-2 TGTGCCAGCAGCATCGCGGGAAAGGCAGCGGATACGCAGTATTTT CASSIAGKAADTQYF
- TRBJ2-5 - TRBV6-6 TGTGCCAGCAGTTACTTCAAACAGGGTTTTTCAGAGACCCAGTACTTC CASSYFKQGFSETQYF